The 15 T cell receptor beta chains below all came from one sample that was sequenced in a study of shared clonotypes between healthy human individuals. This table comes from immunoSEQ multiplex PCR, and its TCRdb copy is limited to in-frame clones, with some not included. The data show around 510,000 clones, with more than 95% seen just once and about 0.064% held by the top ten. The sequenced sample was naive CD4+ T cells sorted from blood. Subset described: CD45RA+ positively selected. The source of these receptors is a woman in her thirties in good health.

CDR3 nucleotide sequence: TGCAGCGTTGTGCCCGTTAACACTGAAGCTTTCTTT. Translating gives CSVVPVNTEAFF. The gene calls are TRBV29-1 and TRBJ1-1, with unresolved D. The germline V gene has CDR1 SQVTM and CDR2 ANQGSEA. The CDR3 is 12 residues long. V lost 4 bases, J lost 2 bases, and 8 bases lay in between.

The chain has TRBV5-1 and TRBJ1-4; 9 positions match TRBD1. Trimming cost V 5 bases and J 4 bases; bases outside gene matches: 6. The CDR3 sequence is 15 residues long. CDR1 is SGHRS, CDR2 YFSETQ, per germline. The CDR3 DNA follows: TGCGCCAGCAGTAAGGACAGGGGTTTTAATGAAAAACTGTTTTTT. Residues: CASSKDRGFNEKLFF.

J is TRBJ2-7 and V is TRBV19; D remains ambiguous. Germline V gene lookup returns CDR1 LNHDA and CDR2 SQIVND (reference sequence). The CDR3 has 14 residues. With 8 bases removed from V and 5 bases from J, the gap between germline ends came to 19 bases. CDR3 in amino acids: CASAPPGSRHEQYF. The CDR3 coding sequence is TGTGCCAGTGCCCCTCCGGGTAGTCGCCACGAGCAGTACTTC.

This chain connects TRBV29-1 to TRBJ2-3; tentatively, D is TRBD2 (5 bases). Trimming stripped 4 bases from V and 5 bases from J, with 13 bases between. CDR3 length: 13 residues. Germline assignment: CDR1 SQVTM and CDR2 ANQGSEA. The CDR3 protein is CSVASLEGDTQYF. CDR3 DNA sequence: TGCAGCGTTGCAAGCCTAGAGGGAGATACGCAGTATTTT.

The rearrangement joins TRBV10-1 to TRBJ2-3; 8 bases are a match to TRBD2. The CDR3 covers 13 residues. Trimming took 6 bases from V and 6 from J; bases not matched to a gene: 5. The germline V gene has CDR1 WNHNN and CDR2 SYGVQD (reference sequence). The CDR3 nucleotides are TGCGCCAGCAGACTAGCGGAGGGGGATACGCAGTATTTT. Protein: CASRLAEGDTQYF.

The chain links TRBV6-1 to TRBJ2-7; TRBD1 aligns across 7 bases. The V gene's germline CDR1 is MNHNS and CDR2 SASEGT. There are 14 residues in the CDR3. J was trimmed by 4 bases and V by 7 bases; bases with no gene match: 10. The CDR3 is CASIRPGQSYEQYF. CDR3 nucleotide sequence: TGTGCCAGCATCCGACCGGGACAGAGTTACGAGCAGTACTTC.

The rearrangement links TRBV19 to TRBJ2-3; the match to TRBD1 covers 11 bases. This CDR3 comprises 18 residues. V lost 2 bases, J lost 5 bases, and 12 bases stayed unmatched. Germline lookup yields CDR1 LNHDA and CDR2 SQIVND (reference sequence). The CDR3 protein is CASSIPPPGQGARDTQYF. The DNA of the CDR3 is TGTGCCAGTAGTATACCTCCCCCTGGACAGGGGGCGAGAGATACGCAGTATTTT.

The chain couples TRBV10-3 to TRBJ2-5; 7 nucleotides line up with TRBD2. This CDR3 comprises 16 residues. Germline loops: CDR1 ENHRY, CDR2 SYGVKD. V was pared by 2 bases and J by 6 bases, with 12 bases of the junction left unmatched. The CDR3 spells CAISEEVLGGKKTQYF. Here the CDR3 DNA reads TGTGCCATCAGTGAGGAAGTTTTGGGAGGGAAGAAGACCCAGTACTTC.

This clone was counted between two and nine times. CDR3 nucleotides: TGCGCCAGCAGCCAAATGTTGCGCGGCTACGAGCAGTACTTC. It translates to CASSQMLRGYEQYF. This chain connects TRBV4-1 to TRBJ2-7; no clear D. V was cut by 2 bases and J by 3 bases, with 11 bases left in between. The germline gives CDR1 MGHRA, CDR2 YSYEKL. CDR3 length equals 14 residues.

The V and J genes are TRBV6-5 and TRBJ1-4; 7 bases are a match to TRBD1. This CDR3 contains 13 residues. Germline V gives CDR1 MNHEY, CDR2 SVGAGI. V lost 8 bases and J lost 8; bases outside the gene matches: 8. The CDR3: CASGRQGGEKLFF. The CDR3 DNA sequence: TGTGCCAGCGGTCGGCAGGGGGGCGAAAAACTGTTTTTT.

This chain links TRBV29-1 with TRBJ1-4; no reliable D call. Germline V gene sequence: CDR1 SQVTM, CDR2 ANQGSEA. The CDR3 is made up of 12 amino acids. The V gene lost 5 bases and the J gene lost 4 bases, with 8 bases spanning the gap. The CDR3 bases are TGCAGCGTTCTACTGGTTAATGAAAAACTGTTTTTT. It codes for CSVLLVNEKLFF.

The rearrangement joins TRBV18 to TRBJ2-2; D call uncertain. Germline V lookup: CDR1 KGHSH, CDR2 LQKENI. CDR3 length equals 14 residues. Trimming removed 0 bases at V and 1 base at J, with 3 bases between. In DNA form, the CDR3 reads TGTGCCAGCTCACCACCCAAGAACACCGGGGAGCTGTTTTTT. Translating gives CASSPPKNTGELFF.

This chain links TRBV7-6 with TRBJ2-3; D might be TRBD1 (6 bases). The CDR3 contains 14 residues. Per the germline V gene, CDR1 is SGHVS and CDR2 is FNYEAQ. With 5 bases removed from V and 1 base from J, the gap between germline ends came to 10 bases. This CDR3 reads CASSLRTGTDTQYF. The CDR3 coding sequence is TGTGCCAGCAGCCTTAGGACAGGCACAGATACGCAGTATTTT.

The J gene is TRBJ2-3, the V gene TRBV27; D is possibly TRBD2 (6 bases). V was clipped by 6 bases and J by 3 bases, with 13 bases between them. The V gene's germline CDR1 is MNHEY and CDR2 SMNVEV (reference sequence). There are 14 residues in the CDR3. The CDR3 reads CASRTGSSTDTQYF. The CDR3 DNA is TGTGCCAGCAGGACCGGGAGCTCAACAGATACGCAGTATTTT.

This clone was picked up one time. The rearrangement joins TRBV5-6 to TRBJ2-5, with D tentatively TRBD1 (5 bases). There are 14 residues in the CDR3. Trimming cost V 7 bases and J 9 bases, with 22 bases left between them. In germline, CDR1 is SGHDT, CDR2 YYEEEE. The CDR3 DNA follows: TGTGCCAGCGGCACCAGGGCAGATTGGATTGCCCAGTACTTC. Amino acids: CASGTRADWIAQYF.